This T cell receptor (beta chain) was sequenced in a study of T cell responses to AZD1222 COVID-19 vaccine. Study-wide results and limits: White British people made up most donors, females outnumbered males, and clonal diversity was possibly underestimated. Spike-specific TCR depth and breadth grew after two AZD1222 doses.

Generated by immunoSEQ multiplex PCR, the TCRdb table keeps only in-frame clones and is missing some. This repertoire shows around 94,000 clones, about 89% found once; its top ten account for roughly 4%. In the case of this clone: Its cognate antigen is unknown.

Trimming took off 2 bases at V and 14 bases at J, with 9 bases between the two ends. CDR1 and CDR2 (germline): SNHLY, FYNNEI. The CDR3 has 11 amino acids. This clonotype was sampled from an adult in good health. The chain is built from TRBV2 and TRBJ1-4; a possible D gene is TRBD1 (5 bases). This sample comprised peripheral blood, obtained on day 0 of AZD1222 vaccination. For the CDR3, the DNA is TGTGCCAGCAGTGAATGGGGGGATCTGTTTTTT. Translating gives CASSEWGDLFF.